The 24 T cell receptor beta chains below all came from one sample that was sequenced in a study of T cell responses to AZD1222 COVID-19 vaccine. Profiled with immunoSEQ multiplex PCR; TCRdb holds only in-frame clones, not every one. The sample has around 100,000 clones; 70% to 90% are singletons. Specimen: peripheral blood, collected 28 days after the second AZD1222 dose. These receptors came from an adult who received the AZD1222 COVID-19 vaccine.

The chain carries TRBV1 and TRBJ1-2. TRBV1 is a pseudogene. CDR3 length: 9 residues. This CDR3 reads CTSAYGYTF. In DNA form, the CDR3 reads TGCACCAGCGCGTATGGCTACACCTTC.

The chain has TRBV11-1 and TRBJ2-5; tentative D call: TRBD2 (7 bases). Germline CDR1 SGHAT, CDR2 FQDESV (reference sequence). The CDR3 has 15 amino acids. The ends were cut back, 3 bases at V and 1 base at J, with 12 bases in the middle. The CDR3: CASSLGGGGQETQYF. CDR3 bases: TGTGCCAGCAGCTTGGGAGGGGGGGGCCAAGAGACCCAGTACTTC.

This chain joins TRBV12-5 and TRBJ1-2; D perhaps matches TRBD1 (6 bases). The CDR3 extends over 17 amino acids. The V end was cut by 2 bases, the J end by 0 bases, with 16 bases between. Germline loops: CDR1 LGHNT, CDR2 FRNRAP. The CDR3, as DNA: TGTGCTAGTGGTTTGTACCCCCGGGACAACCCTAACTATGGCTACACCTTC. It yields the protein CASGLYPRDNPNYGYTF.

The V call is TRBV4-2, the J call TRBJ1-4; 8 nucleotides agree with TRBD1. This CDR3 comprises 15 residues. CDR1 and CDR2 (germline): LGHNA, YNFKEQ. J gave up 5 bases and V 1 base, and 3 bases lay outside the gene matches. CDR3 region: CASSQGTGGNEKLFF. The CDR3 DNA is TGTGCCAGCAGCCAAGGTACAGGGGGGAATGAAAAACTGTTTTTT.

The chain joins TRBV6-2 or TRBV6-3 to TRBJ2-7; 11 nucleotides align to TRBD2. J gave up 3 bases and V 2 bases, and 6 bases lay outside the gene matches. Per the germline V gene, CDR1 is MNHEY and CDR2 is SVGEGT. The CDR3 spans 16 residues. CDR3 in DNA: TGTGCCAGCAGTTACGACTTTGGACTAGCGGGCTACGAGCAGTACTTC. As protein: CASSYDFGLAGYEQYF.

This clone appeared a single time. The chain combines TRBV5-1 with TRBJ2-7; no clear D gene. The germline gives CDR1 SGHRS, CDR2 YFSETQ. This CDR3 spans 12 amino acids. V was trimmed by 0 bases and J by 5 bases, leaving 6 bases between them. The CDR3 bases are TGCGCCAGCAGCTTGGTCATGGACGAGCAGTACTTC. Translated, it gives CASSLVMDEQYF.

This chain connects TRBV13 to TRBJ2-5; the match to TRBD1 covers 8 bases. V gave up 0 bases and J gave up 5 bases; unmatched junction bases: 5. Germline values: CDR1 PRHDT, CDR2 FYEKMQ (reference sequence). The length of the CDR3 is 15 residues. The chain's CDR3 is CASSLGDRVGETQYF. The CDR3 bases are TGTGCCAGCAGCTTAGGGGACAGGGTAGGGGAGACCCAGTACTTC.

The chain employs TRBV7-6 and TRBJ2-1, with a weak D call TRBD2 (5 bases). Between the trimmed V and J ends, which lost 3 bases and 0 bases, there was a span of 9 bases. The CDR3 totals 15 residues. The germline CDR1 and CDR2 sequences are SGHVS and FNYEAQ. The CDR3: CASSFRESSYNEQFF. The CDR3, as DNA: TGTGCCAGCAGCTTTCGGGAAAGCTCCTACAATGAGCAGTTCTTC.

The rearrangement links TRBV12-3 or TRBV12-4 to TRBJ2-2; D remains ambiguous. V lost 6 bases to trimming and J lost 0 bases, with 5 bases between them. This CDR3 has 13 residues. The CDR3 region is CASRIANTGELFF. CDR3 DNA: TGTGCCAGCAGAATAGCGAACACCGGGGAGCTGTTTTTT.

This chain links TRBV6-5 with TRBJ1-2, with D perhaps TRBD1 (5 bases). This CDR3 contains 14 residues. Germline CDR1 and CDR2: MNHEY and SVGAGI. Trimming took off 3 bases at V and 5 bases at J, with 13 bases between the two ends. In DNA, the CDR3 is TGTGCCAGCAGTTATGGGGGGAGTAGTTATGGCTACACCTTC. Its protein is CASSYGGSSYGYTF.

The chain carries TRBV28 and TRBJ1-2; 8 nucleotides align to TRBD1. From germline, CDR1 is MDHEN and CDR2 SYDVKM. The length of the CDR3 is 15 residues. Trimming took 1 base from V and 8 from J; bases not matched to a gene: 9. This chain's CDR3 is CASSLLAGGDLGYTF. The DNA for the CDR3 is TGTGCCAGCAGTTTATTGGCAGGGGGCGACCTAGGCTACACCTTC.

The rearrangement links TRBV7-2 to TRBJ2-5, with D maybe TRBD2 (6 bases). The germline V and J ends were trimmed by 2 bases and 5 bases, with 15 bases remaining between them. Germline V lookup: CDR1 SGHTA, CDR2 FQGNSA. This CDR3 spans 15 amino acids. The CDR3 DNA is TGTGCCAGCAGCTTATATCTCCCCCGGGGGGAGACCCAGTACTTC. It specifies CASSLYLPRGETQYF.

V usage is TRBV19 and J usage is TRBJ2-7; 7 bases are shared with TRBD1. Germline trimming cut 5 bases from V and 0 bases from J; bases unmatched to any gene: 7. Germline lookup yields CDR1 LNHDA and CDR2 SQIVND (reference sequence). The CDR3 is made up of 15 amino acids. The CDR3 sequence is CASSQDRWSSYEQYF. Here the CDR3 DNA reads TGTGCCAGTAGTCAGGACAGGTGGAGCTCCTACGAGCAGTACTTC.

The chain combines TRBV3-1 (or the pseudogene TRBV3-2) with TRBJ1-4; D is unresolved. The CDR3 is 14 amino acids. CDR1 LGHDT and CDR2 YNNKEL come from the germline V gene (reference sequence). V lost 0 bases to trimming and J lost 1 base, with 3 bases between them. In nucleotides, the CDR3 is TGTGCCAGCAGCCAAGAGGGAACTAATGAAAAACTGTTTTTT. It codes for CASSQEGTNEKLFF.

The V gene is TRBV6-2 or TRBV6-3, the J gene TRBJ1-1, with 9 bases fitting TRBD1. V lost 4 bases to trimming and J lost 11 bases; unmatched junction nucleotides: 5. The CDR3 length is 12 residues. Germline CDR1 is MNHEY and CDR2 is SVGEGT. CDR3 sequence: CASSSTGGEAFF. CDR3 nucleotides: TGTGCCAGCAGTTCCACAGGGGGCGAGGCTTTCTTT.

This chain uses TRBV5-1 with TRBJ2-3, with 10 positions matching TRBD1. Germline loops: CDR1 SGHRS, CDR2 YFSETQ. After removal of 4 bases from V and 1 base from J, the junction contained 3 bases not matched to a gene. This CDR3 has 15 amino acids. CDR3 DNA sequence: TGCGCCAGCAGCGACGGGACAGGGGGCACAGATACGCAGTATTTT. Protein product: CASSDGTGGTDTQYF.

This sequence joins TRBV4-2 and TRBJ1-5; D is unresolved. CDR3 length: 13 amino acids. Germline assignment: CDR1 LGHNA and CDR2 YNFKEQ. V was shortened by 0 bases and J by 7 bases, with 7 bases between the two germline ends. The CDR3 bases are TGTGCCAGCAGCCAAGAGGAGGGACAGCCCCAGCATTTT. Translating gives CASSQEEGQPQHF.

V usage is TRBV19 and J usage is TRBJ2-1; D is possibly TRBD2 (5 bases). The germline gives CDR1 LNHDA, CDR2 SQIVND (reference sequence). The CDR3 has 16 residues. With 1 base removed from V and 2 bases from J, the gap between germline ends came to 12 bases. The CDR3 bases are TGTGCCAGTAGTATAGTGAGAAAGGGAGCCTACAATGAGCAGTTCTTC. This translates into CASSIVRKGAYNEQFF.

Written as DNA, the CDR3 is TGTGCCAGCAGTCCCCGTCGAGGGGACAGGGGGCTCTACGGCTATGGCTACACCTTC. Protein: CASSPRRGDRGLYGYGYTF. This sequence joins TRBV28 and TRBJ1-2; 12 bases are shared with TRBD1. The germline V gene has CDR1 MDHEN and CDR2 SYDVKM. The CDR3 spans 19 residues. The J segment lost 4 bases and the V segment lost 5 bases, leaving 17 bases of the junction unmatched.

This clone was recorded once. The CDR3 region is CASSPTKNRGGYTF. DNA of the CDR3: TGTGCCAGCAGTCCCACAAAAAACAGGGGTGGCTACACCTTC. The chain carries TRBV27 and TRBJ1-2; 7 bases are shared with TRBD1. CDR3 length: 14 amino acids. With 5 bases clipped from V and 7 bases from J, the junction kept 10 bases outside the gene matches. From germline, CDR1 is MNHEY and CDR2 SMNVEV (reference sequence).

The V and J genes are TRBV7-6 and TRBJ2-3; D unclear. Per the germline V gene, CDR1 is SGHVS and CDR2 is FNYEAQ. The ends were cut back, 0 bases at V and 4 bases at J, with 17 bases in the middle. This CDR3 is built from 17 residues. CDR3 DNA: TGTGCCAGCAGCTTAGCTGTGCGGCAGTCACTCCCAGATACGCAGTATTTT. Translation gives CASSLAVRQSLPDTQYF.

The CDR3 loop is CASSRTGGSGNTIYF. CDR3 nucleotide sequence: TGTGCCAGCAGTCGGACAGGGGGCTCTGGAAACACCATATATTTT. J is TRBJ1-3 and V is TRBV27; 10 nucleotides line up with TRBD1. With 5 bases clipped from V and 0 bases from J, the junction kept 1 base outside the gene matches. This CDR3 has 15 residues. Germline CDR1 MNHEY, CDR2 SMNVEV (reference sequence).

The rearrangement uses TRBV7-2 and TRBJ2-7; no clear D. CDR3 length: 13 amino acids. The V gene lost 4 bases and the J gene lost 0 bases, with 7 bases spanning the gap. Germline V gene lookup returns CDR1 SGHTA and CDR2 FQGNSA. CDR3 sequence reads: CASSSESSYEQYF. In DNA, the CDR3 is TGTGCCAGCAGCTCGGAGAGCTCCTACGAGCAGTACTTC.

The CDR3 DNA reads as TGCGCCAGCAGCCAAGATCCTGGGTGGGACACTGAAGCTTTCTTT. It is translated as CASSQDPGWDTEAFF. The rearrangement links TRBV4-1 to TRBJ1-1; D is uncertain. This CDR3 comprises 15 residues. The V and J ends lost 0 bases and 3 bases respectively, with 11 bases between them. Germline-derived CDR1 and CDR2 are MGHRA and YSYEKL.